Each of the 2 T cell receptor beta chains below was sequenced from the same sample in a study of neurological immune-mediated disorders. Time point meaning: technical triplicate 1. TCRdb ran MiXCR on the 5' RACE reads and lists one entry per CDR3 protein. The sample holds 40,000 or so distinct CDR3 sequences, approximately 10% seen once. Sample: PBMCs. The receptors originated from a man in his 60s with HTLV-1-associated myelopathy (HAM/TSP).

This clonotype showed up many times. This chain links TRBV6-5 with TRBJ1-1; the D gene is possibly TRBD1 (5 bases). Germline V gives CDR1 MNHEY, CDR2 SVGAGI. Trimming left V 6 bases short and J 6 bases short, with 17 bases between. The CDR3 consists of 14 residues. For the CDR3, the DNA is TGTGCCAGCAGGACGGGGGGGGGATGGGCTGAAGCTTTCTTT. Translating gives CASRTGGGWAEAFF.

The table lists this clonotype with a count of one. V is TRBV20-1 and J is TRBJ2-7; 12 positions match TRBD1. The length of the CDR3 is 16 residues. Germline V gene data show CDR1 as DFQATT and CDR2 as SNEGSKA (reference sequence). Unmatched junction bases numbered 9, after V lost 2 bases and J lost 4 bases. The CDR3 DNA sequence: TGCAGTGCTAGACCACCGTGGGGACAGGGGGCTTACGAGCAGTACTTC. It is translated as CSARPPWGQGAYEQYF.